The source of this TCR beta chain is a study of T cell repertoires in cytomegalovirus infection. Study as a whole: Through public TCR beta signatures, both CMV infection and matching HLA type were indicated.

This clonotype occurred a few times. Its antigen is as yet unknown. Losses at the gene ends were 5 bases for V and 10 bases for J; bases not matched to a gene: 8. Per germline, CDR1 SEHNR and CDR2 FQNEAQ (reference sequence). CDR3 length: 13 residues. A single record per CDR3 protein comes from TCRdb applying MiXCR to the reads. The sample carries approximately 1,000,000 distinct CDR3 sequences, roughly 30% recorded once. Study-level findings and limits: The response measured ex vivo was dominated by TCR beta clonotypes (HLA-C-restricted and CMV-specific). The cumulative frequency of public TCR beta families distinguished individuals who carried CMV together with the relevant HLA.

The receptor's source is a human donor in good health (CMV status not recorded). Some clones in this sample may be carry-over from other donors' samples. The sequences come from cultured CD8+ T cells from PBMCs, collected from culture after CMV antigen stimulation. The chain recombines TRBV7-9 with TRBJ2-4; 7 nucleotides align to TRBD1. CDR3 protein: CASSGYRGRIQYF. CDR3 bases: TGTGCCAGCAGCGGTTACAGGGGACGGATTCAGTACTTC.